What follows is one TCR beta chain and its context. After removal of 2 bases from V and 4 bases from J, the junction contained 12 bases not matched to a gene. The CDR3 loop spans 16 amino acids. In germline, CDR1 is DFQATT, CDR2 SNEGSKA (reference sequence). This specimen comes from a study of blood T cells in healthy people across ages. A sample-barcoded 5' primer and a J-beta primer mix were used in a second PCR of about 7 to 11 cycles. TCRdb itself ran the 5' RACE reads through MiXCR, one entry per CDR3 protein. The table has nearly 800,000 distinct CDR3 sequences, around a quarter seen once. These data are also associated with another study on T cells of mothers and their children. That source reports: Barcodes and 2-4 random nucleotides were added by M1S in the second PCR.

Sequenced input: blood. The clonotype comes from a boy between 10 and 17 years old in good health. The chain has TRBV20-1 and TRBJ2-7; 9 bases match TRBD1. The CDR3 is CSARRDRVPLRYEQYF. The CDR3 bases are TGCAGTGCTAGACGGGACAGGGTCCCGCTACGATACGAGCAGTACTTC.